What follows are 2 T cell receptor beta chains derived from one specimen sequenced in a study of cytomegalovirus exposure and HLA in healthy donors. Some clones are missing from TCRdb's copy, which holds only in-frame ones; the method was immunoSEQ multiplex PCR. Of 90,000 to 150,000 clones listed, around 88% are singletons. Sequencing was carried out using PBMCs. The receptor source for this set is a man aged 18 to 35 in good health and CMV-seronegative.

The chain joins TRBV18 to TRBJ1-6; D is possibly TRBD1 (6 bases). Trimming stripped 3 bases from V and 5 bases from J, with 11 bases between. The germline V gene encodes CDR1 KGHSH and CDR2 LQKENI. The length of the CDR3 is 15 residues. In DNA, the CDR3 is TGTGCCAGCTCACCCCGGGACATAGATAATTCACCCCTCCACTTT. Its protein is CASSPRDIDNSPLHF.

This clone was observed a single time. The V gene is TRBV5-1, the J gene TRBJ1-2, with D uncertain. Germline V lookup: CDR1 SGHRS, CDR2 YFSETQ. This CDR3 has 15 amino acids. Trimming removed 0 bases at V and 8 bases at J, with 17 bases between. CDR3 sequence reads: CASSLGVGTRDGYTF. DNA for the CDR3: TGCGCCAGCAGCTTGGGGGTGGGCACCAGAGACGGCTACACCTTC.